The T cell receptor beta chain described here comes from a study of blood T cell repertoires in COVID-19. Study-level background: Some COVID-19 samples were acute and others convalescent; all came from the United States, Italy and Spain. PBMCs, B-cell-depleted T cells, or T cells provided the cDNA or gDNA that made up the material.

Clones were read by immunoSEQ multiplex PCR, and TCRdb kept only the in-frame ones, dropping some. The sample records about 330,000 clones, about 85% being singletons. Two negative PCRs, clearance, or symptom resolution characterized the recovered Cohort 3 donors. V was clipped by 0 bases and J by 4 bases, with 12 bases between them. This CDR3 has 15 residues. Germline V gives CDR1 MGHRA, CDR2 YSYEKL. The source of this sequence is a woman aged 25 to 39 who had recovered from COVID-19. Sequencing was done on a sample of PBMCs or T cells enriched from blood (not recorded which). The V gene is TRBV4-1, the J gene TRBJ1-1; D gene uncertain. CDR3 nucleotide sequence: TGCGCCAGCAGCCAAGATCCGGGTTTGGCCACTGAAGCTTTCTTT. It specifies CASSQDPGLATEAFF.